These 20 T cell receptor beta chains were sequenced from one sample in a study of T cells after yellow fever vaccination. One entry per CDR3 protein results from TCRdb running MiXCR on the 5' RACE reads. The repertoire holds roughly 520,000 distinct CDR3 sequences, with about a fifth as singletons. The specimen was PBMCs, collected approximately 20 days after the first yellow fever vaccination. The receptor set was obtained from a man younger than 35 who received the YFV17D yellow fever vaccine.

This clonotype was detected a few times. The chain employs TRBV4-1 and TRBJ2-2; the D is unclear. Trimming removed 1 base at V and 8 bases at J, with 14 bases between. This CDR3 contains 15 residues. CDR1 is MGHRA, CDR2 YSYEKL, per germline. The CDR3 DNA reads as TGCGCCAGCAGCCAAGGGCGGCAGGACCGGGGGGAGCTGTTTTTT. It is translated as CASSQGRQDRGELFF.

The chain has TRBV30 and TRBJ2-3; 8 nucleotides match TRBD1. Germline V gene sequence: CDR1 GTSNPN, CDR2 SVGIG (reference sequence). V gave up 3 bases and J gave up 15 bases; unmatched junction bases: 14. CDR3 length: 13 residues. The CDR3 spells CAWSESGRGRRYF. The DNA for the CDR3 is TGTGCCTGGAGCGAATCGGGCAGGGGGCGAAGATATTTT.

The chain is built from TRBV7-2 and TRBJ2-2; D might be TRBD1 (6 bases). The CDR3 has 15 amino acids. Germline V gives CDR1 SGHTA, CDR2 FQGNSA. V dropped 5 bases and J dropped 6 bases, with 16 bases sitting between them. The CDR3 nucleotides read TGTGCCAGCAGCCCTCCCGACAGGAATCCCGGGGAGCTGTTTTTT. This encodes CASSPPDRNPGELFF.

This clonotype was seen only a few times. The CDR3 DNA reads as TGCGCCAGCAGCTTGGTGGGGGACGGATTGGGGGAGCAGTACTTC. It specifies CASSLVGDGLGEQYF. The rearrangement joins TRBV5-1 to TRBJ2-7; D possibly matches TRBD1 or TRBD2 (5 bases each). CDR1 SGHRS and CDR2 YFSETQ come from the germline V gene. Trimming took off 0 bases at V and 7 bases at J, with 17 bases between the two ends. The CDR3 length is 15 residues.

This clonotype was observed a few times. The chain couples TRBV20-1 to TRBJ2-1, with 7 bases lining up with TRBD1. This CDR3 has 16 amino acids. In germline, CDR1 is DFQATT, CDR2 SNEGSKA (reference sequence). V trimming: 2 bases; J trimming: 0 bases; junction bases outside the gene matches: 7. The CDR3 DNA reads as TGCAGTGCTAGACGCCGGGACAGAAGCTCCTACAATGAGCAGTTCTTC. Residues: CSARRRDRSSYNEQFF.

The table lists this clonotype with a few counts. CDR3 bases: TGTGCCAGCAGCCCGGACAGTGATAGCAATCAGCCCCAGCATTTT. Protein product: CASSPDSDSNQPQHF. The rearrangement joins TRBV7-2 to TRBJ1-5; D may be TRBD1 (6 bases). This CDR3 is 15 amino acids long. Per the germline V gene, CDR1 is SGHTA and CDR2 is FQGNSA. V lost 5 bases, J lost 0 bases, and 11 bases lay in between.

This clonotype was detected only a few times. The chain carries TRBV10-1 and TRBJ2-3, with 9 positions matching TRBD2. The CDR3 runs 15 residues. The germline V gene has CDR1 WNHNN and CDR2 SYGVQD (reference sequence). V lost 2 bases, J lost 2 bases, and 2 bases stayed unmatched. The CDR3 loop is CASSEVAGVTDTQYF. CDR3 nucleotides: TGCGCCAGCAGTGAGGTAGCGGGGGTCACAGATACGCAGTATTTT.

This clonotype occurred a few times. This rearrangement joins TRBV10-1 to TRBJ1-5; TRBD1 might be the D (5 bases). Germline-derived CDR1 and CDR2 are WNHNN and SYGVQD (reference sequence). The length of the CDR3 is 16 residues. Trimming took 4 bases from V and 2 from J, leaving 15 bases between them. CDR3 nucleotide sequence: TGCGCCAGCAGTGGCCCGACCCGAGGGGGCAATCAGCCCCAGCATTTT. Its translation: CASSGPTRGGNQPQHF.

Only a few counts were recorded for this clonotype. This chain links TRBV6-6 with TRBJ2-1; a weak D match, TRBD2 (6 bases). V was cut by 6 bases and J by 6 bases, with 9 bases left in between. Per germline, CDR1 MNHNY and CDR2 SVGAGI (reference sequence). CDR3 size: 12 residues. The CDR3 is CASRRDSNEQFF. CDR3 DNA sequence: TGTGCCAGCAGACGGGACTCCAATGAGCAGTTCTTC.

The DNA for the CDR3 is TGCAGCGTTGTCTCTATCGGGACAGGGGGCGACTACGAGCAGTACGTC. Residues: CSVVSIGTGGDYEQYV. The chain combines TRBV29-1 with TRBJ2-7; 12 nucleotides agree with TRBD1. Germline loops: CDR1 SQVTM, CDR2 ANQGSEA. The CDR3 runs to 16 residues. The V segment lost 4 bases and the J segment 3 bases; nucleotides outside the gene matches: 10.

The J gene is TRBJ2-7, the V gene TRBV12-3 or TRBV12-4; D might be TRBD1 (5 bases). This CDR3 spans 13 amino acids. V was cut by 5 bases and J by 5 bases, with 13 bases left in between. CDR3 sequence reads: CASSPLRAHEQYF. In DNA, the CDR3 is TGTGCCAGCAGTCCCCTCAGGGCGCACGAGCAGTACTTC.

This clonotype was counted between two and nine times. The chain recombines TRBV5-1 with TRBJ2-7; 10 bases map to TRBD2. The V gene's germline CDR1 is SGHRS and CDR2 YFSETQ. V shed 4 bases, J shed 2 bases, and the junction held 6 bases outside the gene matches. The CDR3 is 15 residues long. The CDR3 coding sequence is TGCGCCAGCAGCGTTCTAGCGGGGGATACCTACGAGCAGTACTTC. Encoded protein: CASSVLAGDTYEQYF.

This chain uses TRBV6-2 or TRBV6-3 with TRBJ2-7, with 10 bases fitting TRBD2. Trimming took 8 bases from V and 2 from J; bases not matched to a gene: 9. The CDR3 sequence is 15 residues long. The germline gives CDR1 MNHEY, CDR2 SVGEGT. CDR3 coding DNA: TGTGCCAGCGGGAACGTACTAGCGGGGCCCTACGAGCAGTACGTC. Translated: CASGNVLAGPYEQYV.

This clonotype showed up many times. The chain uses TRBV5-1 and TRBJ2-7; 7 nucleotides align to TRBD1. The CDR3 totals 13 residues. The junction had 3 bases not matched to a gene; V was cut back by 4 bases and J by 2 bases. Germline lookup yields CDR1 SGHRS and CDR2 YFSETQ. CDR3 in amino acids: CASSGDRAYEQYF. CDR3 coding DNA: TGCGCCAGCAGCGGGGACAGAGCCTACGAGCAGTACTTC.

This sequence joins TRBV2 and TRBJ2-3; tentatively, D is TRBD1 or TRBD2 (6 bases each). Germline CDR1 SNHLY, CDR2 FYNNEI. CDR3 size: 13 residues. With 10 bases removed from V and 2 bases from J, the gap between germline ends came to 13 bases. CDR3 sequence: CATRRGATDTQYF. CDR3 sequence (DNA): TGTGCCACCAGAAGGGGGGCCACAGATACGCAGTATTTT.

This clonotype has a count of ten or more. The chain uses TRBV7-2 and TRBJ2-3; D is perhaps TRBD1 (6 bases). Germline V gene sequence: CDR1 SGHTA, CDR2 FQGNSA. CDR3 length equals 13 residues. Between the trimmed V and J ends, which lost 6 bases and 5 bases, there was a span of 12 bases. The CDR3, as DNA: TGTGCCAGCAGTTACAGGGCGAGAGATACGCAGTATTTT. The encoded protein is CASSYRARDTQYF.

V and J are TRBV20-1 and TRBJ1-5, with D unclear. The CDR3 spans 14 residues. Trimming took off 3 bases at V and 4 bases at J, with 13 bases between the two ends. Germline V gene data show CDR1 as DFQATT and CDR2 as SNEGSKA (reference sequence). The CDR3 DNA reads TGCAGTGCTAGGCGAGGCCAGACAAATCAGCCCCAGCATTTT. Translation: CSARRGQTNQPQHF.

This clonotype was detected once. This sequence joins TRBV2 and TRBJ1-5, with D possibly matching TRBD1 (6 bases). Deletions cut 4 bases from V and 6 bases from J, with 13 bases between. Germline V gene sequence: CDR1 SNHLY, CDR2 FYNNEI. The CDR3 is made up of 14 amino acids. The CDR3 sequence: CASSGEGGGQPQHF. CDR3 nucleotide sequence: TGTGCCAGCAGTGGTGAGGGGGGGGGTCAGCCCCAGCATTTT.

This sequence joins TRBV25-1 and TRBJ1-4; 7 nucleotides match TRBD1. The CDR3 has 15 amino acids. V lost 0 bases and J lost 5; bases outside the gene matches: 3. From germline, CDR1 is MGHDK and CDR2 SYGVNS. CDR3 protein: CASSEYAGQNEKLFF. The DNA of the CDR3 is TGTGCCAGCAGTGAATACGCGGGACAGAATGAAAAACTGTTTTTT.

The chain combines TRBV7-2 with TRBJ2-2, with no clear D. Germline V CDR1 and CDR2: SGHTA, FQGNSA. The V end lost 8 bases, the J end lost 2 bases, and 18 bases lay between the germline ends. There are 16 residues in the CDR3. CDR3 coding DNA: TGTGCCAGCTCTTTGGCTGCAGTACAAAACACCGGGGAGCTGTTTTTT. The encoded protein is CASSLAAVQNTGELFF.